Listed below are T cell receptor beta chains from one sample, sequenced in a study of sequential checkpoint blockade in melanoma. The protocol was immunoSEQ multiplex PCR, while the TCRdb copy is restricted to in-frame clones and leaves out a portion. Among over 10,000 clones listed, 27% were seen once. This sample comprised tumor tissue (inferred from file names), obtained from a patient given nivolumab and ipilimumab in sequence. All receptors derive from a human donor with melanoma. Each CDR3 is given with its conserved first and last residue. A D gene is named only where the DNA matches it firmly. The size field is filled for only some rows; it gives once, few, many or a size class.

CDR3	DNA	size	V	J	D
CASGNRMNTEAFF	TGTGCCAGCGGGAACAGGATGAACACTGAAGCTTTCTTT	NA	TRBV25-1	TRBJ1-1	NA
CASSPMGGPSGELFF	TGTGCCAGCTCACCGATGGGAGGGCCAAGCGGGGAGCTGTTTTTT	NA	TRBV18	TRBJ2-2	TRBD2
CASSTGTSSAGELFF	TGTGCCAGCAGCACCGGGACTAGCAGCGCCGGGGAGCTGTTTTTT	NA	TRBV7-1	TRBJ2-2	TRBD2
CASSPGGGWETYEQYF	TGTGCCAGCAGTCCCGGGGGGGGATGGGAGACCTACGAGCAGTACTTC	NA	TRBV28	TRBJ2-7	TRBD2
CSALRPDYEQYF	TGCAGCGCGCTAAGACCCGACTACGAGCAGTACTTC	NA	TRBV29-1	TRBJ2-7	NA
CASSPECGRCYGYTF	TGTGCCAGCTCACCGGAATGCGGGAGATGCTATGGCTACACCTTC	NA	TRBV18	TRBJ1-2	NA
CATSRRAQGQQPQHF	TGTGCCACCAGCAGAAGGGCACAGGGTCAGCAGCCCCAGCATTTT	few	TRBV15	TRBJ1-5	NA
CASSFNLRLTLSNQPQHF	TGTGCCAGCAGTTTTAACTTGAGACTAACACTTAGCAATCAGCCCCAGCATTTT	medium-sized	TRBV28	TRBJ1-5	NA
CAISEKTGYQPQHF	TGTGCCATCAGTGAGAAGACAGGGTATCAGCCCCAGCATTTT	NA	TRBV10-3	TRBJ1-5	TRBD1
CASTVDGIATGNIQYF	TGTGCCAGCACCGTCGACGGGATCGCGACGGGAAACATTCAGTACTTC	many	TRBV11-3	TRBJ2-4	NA
CASSPPSTGVGRGYTF	TGTGCCAGCAGTCCCCCGTCCACAGGGGTAGGACGTGGCTACACCTTC	few	TRBV28	TRBJ1-2	TRBD1
CASASEGYNEQFF	TGTGCTAGTGCCTCGGAGGGGTACAATGAGCAGTTCTTC	NA	TRBV12-5	TRBJ2-1	NA
CASSFLLAGNTGELFF	TGTGCCAGCAGTTTTCTACTAGCGGGGAACACCGGGGAGCTGTTTTTT	many	TRBV6-8	TRBJ2-2	TRBD2
CATRDGNMNTEAFF	TGTGCCACGAGGGACGGAAACATGAACACTGAAGCTTTCTTT	NA	TRBV12-5	TRBJ1-1	NA
CASSPMGQLTGAGANVLTF	TGTGCCAGTAGCCCGATGGGACAGCTCACTGGGGCTGGGGCCAACGTCCTGACTTTC	NA	TRBV19	TRBJ2-6	TRBD1
CASSPGDYGYTF	TGTGCCAGCTCACCAGGGGACTATGGCTACACCTTC	NA	TRBV18	TRBJ1-2	NA